What follows are 8 T cell receptor beta chains derived from one specimen sequenced in a study of identical twins (dated by TCRdb to 2016 to 2017). Library preparation employed 5' RACE. Sequenced on an Illumina HiSeq 2000. The raw public reads went through TCRdb reprocessing: fastp at Q25, MiXCR clone calling, in-frame beta chains kept. Each entry is one CDR3 protein sequence, shown with its most common DNA and genes. Recorded for this sample are a few hundred thousand distinct CDR3 sequences; nearly 10% of them occurred a single time. The ten largest clones represent around 3% of the sample. This same sample was also part of a study on yellow fever vaccine responses in identical twins.

The sequencing sample was made of PBMCs. The receptors come from a woman under 30 in good health.

CDR3 in amino acids: CASSQDRQEFYGYTF. The CDR3 nucleotides are TGTGCCAGCAGCCAAGATAGGCAGGAATTCTATGGCTACACCTTC. This chain links TRBV3-1 with TRBJ1-2; D unclear. The CDR3 loop spans 15 amino acids. V shed 0 bases and J shed 4 bases, with 12 bases lying between them. CDR1 is LGHDT, CDR2 YNNKEL, per germline (reference sequence).

This clonotype was seen more than once but under ten times. The junction shows a germline mismatch at one end, possibly a read error. This chain links TRBV7-7 with TRBJ2-1, with D possibly matching TRBD1 (6 bases). This CDR3 spans 16 amino acids. Germline-derived CDR1 and CDR2 are SSHAT and FNYEAQ (reference sequence). The CDR3 spells CASSLGPRGSYNEQFF. The CDR3 coding sequence is TGTGCTAGCAGCTTAGGCCCCAGGGGATCCTACAATGAGCAGTTCTTC.

This clonotype was detected ten times or more. This chain connects TRBV25-1 to TRBJ2-1; the D call may be TRBD1 or TRBD2 (5 bases each). This CDR3 region has 14 residues. CDR1 MGHDK and CDR2 SYGVNS come from the germline V gene. V lost 5 bases to trimming and J lost 6 bases, with 14 bases between them. The CDR3 bases are TGTGCCAGCAGTAAGAGGGGAGAAGCCAATGAGCAGTTCTTC. The encoded protein is CASSKRGEANEQFF.

This chain connects TRBV30 to TRBJ2-2, with D possibly matching TRBD1 (6 bases). Looked up from germline, CDR1 is GTSNPN and CDR2 is SVGIG (reference sequence). V was shortened by 0 bases and J by 6 bases, with 11 bases between the two germline ends. The CDR3 is made up of 14 amino acids. The CDR3 bases are TGTGCCTGGAGTGTATTGGGGGCTCCCGGGGAGCTGTTTTTT. This encodes CAWSVLGAPGELFF.

This clonotype came up many times. This chain connects TRBV5-1 to TRBJ2-3; D is perhaps TRBD2 (6 bases). The length of the CDR3 is 17 residues. Trimming left V 2 bases short and J 1 base short, with 17 bases between. Germline V gene data show CDR1 as SGHRS and CDR2 as YFSETQ. CDR3 DNA sequence: TGCGCCAGCAGCTTAGGGCCCGCGGGGAGTGGCACAGATACGCAGTATTTT. It yields the protein CASSLGPAGSGTDTQYF.

The chain links TRBV19 to TRBJ1-1; D is unclear. V was pared by 6 bases and J by 3 bases, with 26 bases between. The CDR3 is made up of 18 amino acids. Per the germline V gene, CDR1 is LNHDA and CDR2 is SQIVND (reference sequence). The CDR3 reads CASSQLGFWTGGDTEAFF. In DNA form, the CDR3 reads TGTGCCAGTAGCCAGCTAGGATTCTGGACTGGTGGAGACACTGAAGCTTTCTTT.

The chain combines TRBV27 with TRBJ2-7; a weak D match, TRBD2 (7 bases). Trimming took off 8 bases at V and 3 bases at J, with 26 bases between the two ends. The CDR3 loop spans 17 amino acids. Per the germline V gene, CDR1 is MNHEY and CDR2 is SMNVEV (reference sequence). The CDR3 region is CASQIRRGAGASYEQYF. As DNA, the CDR3 is TGTGCCAGCCAAATACGCAGGGGTGCGGGAGCGAGCTACGAGCAGTACTTC.

This clonotype has a handful of counts. This chain uses TRBV15 with TRBJ2-1; D gene unclear. Deletions cut 7 bases from V and 5 bases from J, with 9 bases between. The length of the CDR3 is 12 residues. CDR1 is LNHNV, CDR2 YYDKDF, per germline (reference sequence). The CDR3 sequence is CATIDKNNEQFF. In nucleotides, the CDR3 is TGTGCCACCATAGACAAAAACAATGAGCAGTTCTTC.